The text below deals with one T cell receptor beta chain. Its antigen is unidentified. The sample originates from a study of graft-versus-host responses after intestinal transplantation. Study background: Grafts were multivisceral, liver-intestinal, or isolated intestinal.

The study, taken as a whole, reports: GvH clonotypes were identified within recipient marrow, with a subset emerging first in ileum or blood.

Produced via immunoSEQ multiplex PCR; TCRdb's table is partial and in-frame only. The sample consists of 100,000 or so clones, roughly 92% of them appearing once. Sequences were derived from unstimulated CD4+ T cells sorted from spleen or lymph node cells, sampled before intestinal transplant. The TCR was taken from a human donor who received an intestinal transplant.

In DNA, the CDR3 is TGTGCCAGCAGTTTCACCGGGACAGGGAATCAGCCCCAGCATTTT. Translating gives CASSFTGTGNQPQHF. The V call is TRBV6-5, the J call TRBJ1-5; TRBD1 matches 9 bases. CDR3 length: 15 amino acids. V was pared by 4 bases and J by 4 bases, with 5 bases of the junction left unmatched. Germline V gene data show CDR1 as MNHEY and CDR2 as SVGAGI.